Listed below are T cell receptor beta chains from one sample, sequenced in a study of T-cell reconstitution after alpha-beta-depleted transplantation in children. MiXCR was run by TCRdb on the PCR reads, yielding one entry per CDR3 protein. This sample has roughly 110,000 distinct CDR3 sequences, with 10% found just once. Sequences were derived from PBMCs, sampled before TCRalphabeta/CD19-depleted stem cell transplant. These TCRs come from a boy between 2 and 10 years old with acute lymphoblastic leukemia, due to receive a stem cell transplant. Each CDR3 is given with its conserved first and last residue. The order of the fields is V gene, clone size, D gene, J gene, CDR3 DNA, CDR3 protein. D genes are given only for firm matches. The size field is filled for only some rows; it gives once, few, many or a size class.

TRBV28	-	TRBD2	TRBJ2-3	TGTGCCAGCAGTTTTCTTCCGTTAGCGGGAGGAGCAGATACGCAGTATTTT	CASSFLPLAGGADTQYF
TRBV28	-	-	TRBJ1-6	TGTGCCAGCAGTTCAAACTGGGATTCACCCCTCCACTTT	CASSSNWDSPLHF
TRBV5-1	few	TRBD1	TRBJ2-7	TGCGCCAGCAGCGGTGGAAGGGGACAGGGAGGATACGAGCAGTACTTC	CASSGGRGQGGYEQYF
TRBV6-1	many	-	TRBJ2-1	TGTGCCAGCACCTCCCCGGGGGGCGGGAATGAGCAGTTCTTC	CASTSPGGGNEQFF
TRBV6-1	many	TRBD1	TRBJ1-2	TGTGCCAGCAGAGCATCAGGGGGCGCAAACTATGGCTACACCTTC	CASRASGGANYGYTF
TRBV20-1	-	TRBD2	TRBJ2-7	TGCAGTGCTAGGGAGCGGGAGGGGTACTACGAGCAGTACTTC	CSAREREGYYEQYF
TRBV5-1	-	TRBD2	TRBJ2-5	TGCGCCAGCAGGGTCGGAACTAGCGGGAGGGCCGGGCAAGAGACCCAGTACTTC	CASRVGTSGRAGQETQYF
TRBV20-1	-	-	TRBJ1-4	TGCAGTGCTGGAGACAGTCTTAATGAAAAACTGTTTTTT	CSAGDSLNEKLFF
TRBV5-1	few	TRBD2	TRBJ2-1	TGCGCCAGCAGCTCTGACTCAGCTAGCGGGAGGGCCCGGGCTCTCAATGAGCAGTTCTTC	CASSSDSASGRARALNEQFF
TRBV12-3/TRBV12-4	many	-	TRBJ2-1	TGTGCCAGCAGTTTGGCGGGCAATGAGCAGTTCTTC	CASSLAGNEQFF
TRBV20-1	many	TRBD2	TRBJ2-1	TGCAGTGCTCCTCTAGCGGGAGTATATAATGAGCAGTTCTTC	CSAPLAGVYNEQFF
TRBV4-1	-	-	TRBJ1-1	TGCGCCAGCAGCCAAAGGGGAGCGGGGACTGAAGCTTTCTTT	CASSQRGAGTEAFF
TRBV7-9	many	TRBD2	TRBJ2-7	TGTGCCAGCAGCTTCGGCGGGAGTGTGGCATACGAGCAGTACTTC	CASSFGGSVAYEQYF
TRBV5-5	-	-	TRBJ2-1	TGTGCCAGCAGCTTGAACCCCTACAATGAGCAGTTCTTC	CASSLNPYNEQFF
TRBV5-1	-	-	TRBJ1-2	TGCGCCAGCAGCTTAGAGGGACATATCCCTTACTATGGCTACACCTTC	CASSLEGHIPYYGYTF
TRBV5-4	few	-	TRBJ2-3	TGTGCCAGCAGCCCCACTTTAGGGGATACGCAGTATTTT	CASSPTLGDTQYF
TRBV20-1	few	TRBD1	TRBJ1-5	TGCAGTGCTCTTCGACAGGGCAATAGCAATCAGCCCCAGCATTTT	CSALRQGNSNQPQHF
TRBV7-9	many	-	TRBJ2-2	TGTGCCAGCAGCTCCCGCTGGACACACACAAACACCGGGGAGCTGTTTTTT	CASSSRWTHTNTGELFF
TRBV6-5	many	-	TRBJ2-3	TGTGCCAGCAGTTACTCAGGGGGTAGCTATCCAGATACGCAGTATTTT	CASSYSGGSYPDTQYF
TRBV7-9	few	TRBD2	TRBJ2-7	TGTGCCAGCAGCTCCCTGGGGGGGAGGTACGAGCAGTACTTC	CASSSLGGRYEQYF
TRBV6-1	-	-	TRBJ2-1	TGTGCCAGCAGTGAAGCCCCGGGTAACGTTGACAATGAGCAGTTCTTC	CASSEAPGNVDNEQFF
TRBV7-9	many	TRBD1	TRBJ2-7	TGTGCCAGCAGCCCTCGACAGGGGCCCGCTTTCGAGCAGTACTTC	CASSPRQGPAFEQYF
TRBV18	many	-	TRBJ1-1	TGTGCCAGCTCACCCAGTTCCCGGGACACAAAGGGAAGAGCTTTCTTT	CASSPSSRDTKGRAFF
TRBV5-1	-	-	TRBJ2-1	TGCGCCAGCCGCCCGGCAGGCTACAATGAGCAGTTCTTC	CASRPAGYNEQFF
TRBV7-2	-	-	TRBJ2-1	TGTGCCAGCAGCTTACAGGGTAGCAATGAGCAGTTCTTC	CASSLQGSNEQFF
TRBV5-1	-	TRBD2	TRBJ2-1	TGCGCCAGCAGCACCGGGACTATCACGAACAATGAGGAGTTCTTC	CASSTGTITNNEEFF
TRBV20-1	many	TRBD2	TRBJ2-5	TGCAGTGCTAGGGACAGCGGGAGGGTCCAAGAGACCCAGTACTTC	CSARDSGRVQETQYF
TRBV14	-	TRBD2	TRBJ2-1	TGTGCCAGCAGCCATGGACTAGGTGGCTACAATGAGCAGTTCTTC	CASSHGLGGYNEQFF
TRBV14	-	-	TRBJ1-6	TGTGCCAGCAGCCCCAGGGAAACTTCACCCCTCCACTTT	CASSPRETSPLHF
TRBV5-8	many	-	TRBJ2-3	TGTGCCAGCAGCTTGGAGACAGGCCGTAGCACAGATACGCAGTATTTT	CASSLETGRSTDTQYF
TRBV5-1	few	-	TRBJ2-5	TGCGCCAGCAGCTCAGTCACGGGGGGCGCAGGGGAGACCCAGTACTTC	CASSSVTGGAGETQYF
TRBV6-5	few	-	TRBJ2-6	TGTGCCAGCAGTTACTCGGGAGGCCAGTGGGTCCTGACTTTC	CASSYSGGQWVLTF
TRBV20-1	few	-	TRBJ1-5	TGCAGTGCTAGGGAGGGGCAACCCAATCAGCCCCAGCATTTT	CSAREGQPNQPQHF
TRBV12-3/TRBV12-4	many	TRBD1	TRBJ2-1	TGTGCCAGCAGTTCGGGACAGGCCAAGGGTTCTTTCAATGAGCAGTTCTTC	CASSSGQAKGSFNEQFF
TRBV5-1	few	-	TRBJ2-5	TGCGCCAGCAGCTTGGGTCTTCTGCGAGAGACCCAGTACTTC	CASSLGLLRETQYF
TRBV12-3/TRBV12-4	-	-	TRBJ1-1	TGTGCCAGCAGTTTAGCGCAAGGCACTGAAGCTTTCTTT	CASSLAQGTEAFF
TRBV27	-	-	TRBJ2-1	TGTGCCAGCACTGGCGGTTACAATGAGCAGTTCTTC	CASTGGYNEQFF
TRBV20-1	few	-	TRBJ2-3	TGCAGTGCTAGAAAAACCGGTGACAGCTGGGAAGCAGATACGCAGTATTTT	CSARKTGDSWEADTQYF
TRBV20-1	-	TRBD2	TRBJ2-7	TGCAGTGCTAGCGGGCTAGCGGGAGGGGGCCCCTACGAGCAGTACTTC	CSASGLAGGGPYEQYF
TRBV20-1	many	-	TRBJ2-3	TGCAGTGTTTATCCTCTCTGGGCAGATACGCAGTATTTT	CSVYPLWADTQYF
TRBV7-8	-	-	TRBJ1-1	TGTGCCAGCAGGGGAATAGTCACTGAAGCTTTCTTT	CASRGIVTEAFF
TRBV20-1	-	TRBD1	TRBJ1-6	TGCAGTGCTAGTGGGACAGGGGGTTTTAATTCACCCCTCCACTTT	CSASGTGGFNSPLHF
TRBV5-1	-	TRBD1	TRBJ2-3	TGCGCCAGCAGCCCCAGGGGGCGTAAAGATACGCAGTATTTT	CASSPRGRKDTQYF
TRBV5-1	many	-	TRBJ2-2	TGCGCCAGCAGCTTGGGCGGGATAGCCACCGGGGAGCTGTTTTTT	CASSLGGIATGELFF
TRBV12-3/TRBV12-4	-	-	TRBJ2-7	TGTGCCAGCAGCCCTGGAATCTCCTACGAGCAGTACTTC	CASSPGISYEQYF
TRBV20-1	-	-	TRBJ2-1	TGCAGTGCTTTCGGAGGAAATAGGGACAATGAGCAGTTCTTC	CSAFGGNRDNEQFF
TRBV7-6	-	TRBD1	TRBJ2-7	TGTGCCAGCAGTCAAGGACCAGGGGGCGAGCAGTACTTC	CASSQGPGGEQYF
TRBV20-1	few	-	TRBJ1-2	TGCAGTGCTACGCCTTCAAAGGCTGGGGGCTACACCTTC	CSATPSKAGGYTF
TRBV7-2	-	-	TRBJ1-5	TGTGCCAGCAGCTGGGAGGACAGCCAAGCACGGCCCCAGCATTTT	CASSWEDSQARPQHF
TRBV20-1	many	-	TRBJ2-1	TGCAGTGCTAGAAAAAGGCGGCTAGCCGAATACAATGAGCAGTTCTTC	CSARKRRLAEYNEQFF
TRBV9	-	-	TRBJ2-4	TGTGCCAGCAGCGTAGCTACGGTGGGCGCTCAGTACTTC	CASSVATVGAQYF
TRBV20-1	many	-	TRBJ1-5	TGCAGTGCTCAGCCCCAGGGCAATCAGCCCCAGCATTTT	CSAQPQGNQPQHF
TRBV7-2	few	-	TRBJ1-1	TGTGCCAGCAGCTCCCCCCGCCCGAGCACTGAAGCTTTCTTT	CASSSPRPSTEAFF
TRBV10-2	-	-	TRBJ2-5	TGCGCCAGCAGTGACCTGCTAGCGACAGGGCAAGAGACCCAGTACTTC	CASSDLLATGQETQYF
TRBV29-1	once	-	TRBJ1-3	TGCAGGGTTGATGGGGGTAACACCATATATTTT	CRVDGGNTIYF
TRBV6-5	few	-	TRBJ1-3	TGTGCCAGCAGTTACTCAGGGGCCGGAAACACCATATATTTT	CASSYSGAGNTIYF